A single T cell receptor beta chain is shown here with its context. The target antigen is unknown. Sequencing was designed to attain a depth spanning 1 in 200,000 to 1 in 1 million T cells. Sequenced by immunoSEQ multiplex PCR; TCRdb stores in-frame clones only, minus some. The top ten clones hold 32% of a sample with nearly 100,000 clones, around 73% of them seen once. The V gene's germline CDR1 is SGHTA and CDR2 FQGNSA. V was trimmed by 7 bases and J by 1 base, leaving 13 bases between them. This CDR3 contains 14 residues. These data are taken from a study of cytotoxic CD8 clonotypes in ibrutinib-treated CLL. General study results and limits: With treatment, public clonotypes, which were uncommon, either contracted or remained stable.

This receptor was obtained from a human donor with chronic lymphocytic leukemia. This chain joins TRBV7-2 and TRBJ1-1; D is ambiguous. Here the sequenced sample was PBMCs, taken after 12 months of ibrutinib treatment. The CDR3 loop reads CASTLRARNTEAFF. Written as DNA, the CDR3 is TGTGCCAGCACCCTAAGGGCCCGGAACACTGAAGCTTTCTTT.